The source of this TCR beta chain is a study of chemoradiotherapy in HPV16-positive cancers (dated by TCRdb to between 2021 and 2022). Background for the entire study: Candidate HPV-specific T-cell clones and common TCR motifs were defined by functional T-cell assays performed on cells from two HPV16-positive patients. The study asked whether T-cell immunity to the HPV oncoproteins E6 and E7 changes during chemoradiotherapy and whether this immunity affects survival. TCR repertoires from some 90 patients with HPV-related cancers were then used to track the candidate HPV-specific TCRs and motifs. What the work shows at the level of the full study, not this receptor alone: The functional definition of HPV-specific T cells came from only a couple of HPV16-positive patients, and the survival association was reported for HPV16-positive patients. Expansion of candidate HPV-specific clones and E7-related TCR motifs was observed in the tumor microenvironment during treatment, whereas no such expansion was observed for non-HPV-specific T cells. Among HPV16-positive patients, expansion of HPV-responsive T cells during chemoradiotherapy was associated with better recurrence-free survival.

Regarding this clone: No antigen is known for it. It has no much larger one-base neighbor in the sample; base qualities were not kept.

The receptor library was made with the immunoSEQ multiplex PCR assay. Drawn from immuneACCESS, this table holds only the in-frame rearrangements with V and J called that TCRdb kept. Clones are partly lost; checked studies trace under half to an unresolved V gene and leave the rest unexplained. Present in this sample are roughly 4,700 clones, roughly nine tenths of which were seen just once. The top ten constitute roughly 2.7% of the sample. Sequences SGHRS (CDR1) and YFSETQ (CDR2) are obtained from the germline V gene. A distance of 3 bases separates the germline ends of V and J, which lose 0 bases and 0 bases respectively. Its CDR3 holds 13 amino acids, cysteine through phenylalanine. Only the CDR3 part of the read is kept: 39 bases, read in frame from the first base. Repertoires were sampled repeatedly over the course of chemoradiotherapy so that clonal expansion in the tumor microenvironment could be followed.

The sequence came from a human donor with HPV-associated anogenital cancer. The chain joins TRBV5-1 to TRBJ1-1; no D gene is confidently identified. The sequences come from tumor tissue, collected from a patient who underwent chemoradiotherapy. The CDR3 here reads CASSLELNTEAFF. In nucleotides, the sequence is TGCGCCAGCAGCTTGGAACTGAACACTGAAGCTTTCTTT.